The 25 T cell receptor beta chains reported below all come from one sample, sequenced in a study of blood T cells in healthy people across ages. A J-beta primer mix and a sample-barcoded 5' primer were used in a second PCR of roughly 7 to 12 cycles. TCRdb fed the 5' RACE reads into MiXCR, producing one record per CDR3 protein. The sample shows roughly 1.6 million distinct CDR3 sequences, about 31% of them seen only once. Input material: blood. The source of these receptors is a woman in her twenties or thirties in good health.

This clonotype was seen once. J is TRBJ1-1 and V is TRBV25-1; D remains unclear. Trimming removed 1 base from V and 7 bases from J, with 7 bases in between. The CDR3 runs 12 residues. Germline V CDR1 and CDR2: MGHDK, SYGVNS. CDR3 sequence: CASSEWPDEAFF. The CDR3 DNA reads as TGTGCCAGCAGTGAATGGCCAGATGAAGCTTTCTTT.

The chain uses TRBV7-2 and TRBJ1-6, with a possible D match to TRBD1 (5 bases). The CDR3 is 15 amino acids. Germline V gene sequence: CDR1 SGHTA, CDR2 FQGNSA. V dropped 1 base and J dropped 5 bases, with 9 bases sitting between them. This CDR3 is CASSLVPGDNSPLHF. DNA of the CDR3: TGTGCCAGCAGCTTAGTCCCGGGGGATAATTCACCCCTCCACTTT.

The chain links TRBV9 to TRBJ2-5; 9 positions match TRBD2. The CDR3 contains 15 residues. In germline, CDR1 is SGDLS, CDR2 YYNGEE. V lost 4 bases and J lost 2; bases outside the gene matches: 6. In DNA form, the CDR3 reads TGTGCCAGCAGCACCAGGACTAGCGATCAAGAGACCCAGTACTTC. Its translation: CASSTRTSDQETQYF.

At least ten counts were recorded for this clonotype. The gene calls are TRBV12-3 or TRBV12-4 and TRBJ2-7; D may be TRBD1 (6 bases). This CDR3 has 14 residues. V gave up 5 bases and J gave up 3 bases, with 14 bases separating them. DNA of the CDR3: TGTGCCAGCAGTAGGGCAGGGGCCGACTACGAGCAGTACTTC. Protein: CASSRAGADYEQYF.

This clonotype was found many times. The gene calls are TRBV20-1 and TRBJ2-3; TRBD2 matches at 8 bases. Losses at the gene ends were 3 bases for V and 7 bases for J; bases not matched to a gene: 6. There are 13 residues in the CDR3. Germline values: CDR1 DFQATT, CDR2 SNEGSKA (reference sequence). CDR3 bases: TGCAGTGCTAGCGAGGTAGCGGGGTATACGCAGTATTTT. Translated, it gives CSASEVAGYTQYF.

With respect to this clonotype: At one boundary the junction diverges from the germline segment, which might be a read error. V is TRBV3-1 and J is TRBJ1-2; D not resolved. CDR1 and CDR2 (germline): LGHDT, YNNKEL (reference sequence). The CDR3 is 15 amino acids. CDR3 loop: CASSQVGDLDYRYTF. The CDR3 region has the DNA TGTGCCAGCAGCCAAGTTGGGGATCTTGACTATCGCTACACCTTC.

This rearrangement joins TRBV9 to TRBJ2-3; a possible D gene is TRBD1 (6 bases). Germline V CDR1 and CDR2: SGDLS, YYNGEE. This CDR3 contains 13 residues. V was pared by 3 bases and J by 4 bases, with 9 bases between. Written as DNA, the CDR3 is TGTGCCAGCAGCGCAGGGGTTTCAGATACGCAGTATTTT. Translating it yields CASSAGVSDTQYF.

The chain recombines TRBV29-1 with TRBJ2-5, with 11 bases identical to TRBD2. CDR3 size: 13 residues. The germline V gene has CDR1 SQVTM and CDR2 ANQGSEA. V shed 8 bases, J shed 5 bases, and the junction held 7 bases outside the gene matches. CDR3 sequence: CSLAGGPRETQYF. DNA of the CDR3: TGCAGCCTAGCGGGAGGCCCGAGGGAGACCCAGTACTTC.

This clonotype was counted between two and nine times. The chain has TRBV6-4 and TRBJ2-3, with TRBD2 matching over 7 bases. Germline CDR1 and CDR2: MRHNA and SNTAGT. The CDR3 loop spans 15 amino acids. The V segment lost 11 bases and the J segment 2 bases; nucleotides outside the gene matches: 13. The CDR3 reads CAAYNQSGNTDTQYF. The CDR3 DNA reads as TGTGCCGCCTATAATCAGAGCGGGAACACAGATACGCAGTATTTT.

This clonotype occurred a few times. The rearrangement links TRBV6-1 to TRBJ2-4; D not certain. The CDR3 extends over 11 amino acids. The V end was cut by 3 bases, the J end by 3 bases, with 0 bases between. CDR1 MNHNS and CDR2 SASEGT come from the germline V gene. CDR3 in amino acids: CASSDKNIQYF. CDR3 bases: TGTGCCAGCAGTGACAAAAACATTCAGTACTTC.

The chain has TRBV15 and TRBJ1-1, with 11 bases that match TRBD1. The CDR3 extends over 16 amino acids. V was pared by 1 base and J by 2 bases, with 3 bases of the junction left unmatched. Germline CDR1 LNHNV, CDR2 YYDKDF (reference sequence). CDR3 protein: CATSRGTGGRNTEAFF. In DNA form, the CDR3 reads TGTGCCACCAGCAGAGGGACAGGGGGCCGAAACACTGAAGCTTTCTTT. Using reference TRBV15 and TRBJ1-1 for the parts outside the CDR3, the full variable domain is DAMVIQNPRYQVTQFGKPVTLSCSQTLNHNVMYWYQQKSSQAPKLLFHYYDKDFNNEADTPDNFQSRRPNTSFCFLDIRSPGLGDTAMYLCATSRGTGGRNTEAFFGQGTRLTVV.

V is TRBV12-3 or TRBV12-4 and J is TRBJ2-5; TRBD1 or TRBD2 may be the D gene (5 bases each). The CDR3 runs to 14 residues. Trimming took off 5 bases at V and 7 bases at J, with 17 bases between the two ends. The CDR3 region is CASSPTSSRGTQYF. The CDR3 DNA is TGTGCCAGCAGTCCAACTAGTAGTAGGGGGACCCAGTACTTC.

V usage is TRBV7-3 and J usage is TRBJ2-7; possible D gene TRBD1, 6 bases. CDR3 length: 15 amino acids. Trimming left V 1 base short and J 4 bases short, with 14 bases between. Germline CDR1 SGHTA, CDR2 FQGTGA. The CDR3 nucleotides are TGTGCCAGCAGCTTAAACGCAGGGGAGAAGTACGAGCAGTACTTC. Amino acid sequence: CASSLNAGEKYEQYF.

This chain links TRBV20-1 with TRBJ1-2; a possible D gene is TRBD1 (5 bases). Trimming pared 2 bases from V and 4 bases from J, leaving 14 bases between. Germline V lookup: CDR1 DFQATT, CDR2 SNEGSKA (reference sequence). CDR3 size: 14 residues. This CDR3 reads CSARSPGDSYGYTF. The CDR3 bases are TGCAGTGCTAGATCCCCGGGGGACTCCTATGGCTACACCTTC.

The chain joins TRBV11-2 to TRBJ2-1; D is possibly TRBD1 (8 bases). V was trimmed by 4 bases and J by 3 bases, leaving 19 bases between them. Germline loops: CDR1 SGHAT, CDR2 FQNNGV. This CDR3 has 17 residues. The CDR3 here is CASSSDRAGVGYNEQFF. For the CDR3, the DNA is TGTGCCAGCAGCTCGGACAGGGCGGGGGTCGGCTACAATGAGCAGTTCTTC.

This clonotype was detected ten times or more. The chain employs TRBV3-1 and TRBJ2-1; 9 nucleotides align to TRBD1. Germline CDR1 is LGHDT and CDR2 is YNNKEL (reference sequence). V was clipped by 6 bases and J by 9 bases; unmatched bases: 9. This CDR3 contains 14 residues. CDR3 sequence (DNA): TGTGCCAGCAGTACCGGGACAGGGTGGCCTGAGCAGTTCTTC. Translated, it gives CASSTGTGWPEQFF.

The gene calls are TRBV5-1 and TRBJ2-4; 8 bases are shared with TRBD1. Per germline, CDR1 SGHRS and CDR2 YFSETQ. This CDR3 has 15 amino acids. J lost 13 bases, V lost 5 bases, and 17 bases had no gene match. CDR3 sequence: CASRRAGGPFEEQYF. Written as DNA, the CDR3 is TGCGCCAGCAGGCGGGCAGGGGGCCCTTTTGAGGAGCAGTACTTC.

A word on this clonotype: This could be a read error, since a much larger clone is one nucleotide away. The V gene is TRBV10-1, the J gene TRBJ2-5; D might be TRBD2 (7 bases). CDR1 is WNHNN, CDR2 SYGVQD, per germline (reference sequence). The CDR3 has 14 residues. Trimming removed 6 bases at V and 13 bases at J, with 24 bases between. The CDR3 DNA sequence: TGCGCCAGCAGCAAGGGGGGGAGCTCCTACGAGCGGTACTTC. Its translation: CASSKGGSSYERYF.

The sample holds a few counts of this clonotype. The chain links TRBV7-2 to TRBJ2-7; no clear D gene. The CDR3 sequence is 15 residues long. The V and J ends lost 3 bases and 9 bases respectively, with 21 bases between them. Germline values: CDR1 SGHTA, CDR2 FQGNSA. The DNA of the CDR3 is TGTGCCAGCAGCTTTTCATCGAGCCCTACGGTGGGGCAGTACTTC. Protein: CASSFSSSPTVGQYF.

This clonotype was seen just once. V gene TRBV28 combines with J gene TRBJ2-2; D is possibly TRBD2 (5 bases). The length of the CDR3 is 16 residues. V lost 3 bases and J 1 base, leaving 12 bases between the germline ends. CDR1 is MDHEN, CDR2 SYDVKM, per germline. CDR3 bases: TGTGCCAGCAGTTTTATAGCGAACAAGAACACCGGGGAGCTGTTTTTT. Its protein product is CASSFIANKNTGELFF.

This clonotype occurred once. A much larger clone differs from this one at a single base, so this may be a read error. The rearrangement links TRBV29-1 to TRBJ2-5; the D is unclear. V gave up 5 bases and J gave up 1 base, with 11 bases separating them. Germline-derived CDR1 and CDR2 are SQVTM and ANQGSEA. The CDR3 runs 13 residues. The CDR3, as DNA: TGCAGCGTTTCTGGACGGACCCAAGAGACCCAGTACTTC. It codes for CSVSGRTQETQYF.

The chain joins TRBV9 to TRBJ2-1, with D unresolved. This CDR3 has 16 amino acids. Per the germline V gene, CDR1 is SGDLS and CDR2 is YYNGEE. Trimming pared 0 bases from V and 5 bases from J, leaving 15 bases between. The CDR3 DNA reads TGTGCCAGCAGCGTAGGAGGACCTGGGTGGAACAATGAGCAGTTCTTC. Protein product: CASSVGGPGWNNEQFF. Full variable domain (missing parts from reference TRBV9 and TRBJ2-1): DSGVTQTPKHLITATGQRVTLRCSPRSGDLSVYWYQQSLDQGLQFLIQYYNGEERAKGNILERFSAQQFPDLHSELNLSSLELGDSALYFCASSVGGPGWNNEQFFGPGTRLTVL.

The rearrangement joins TRBV6-1 to TRBJ2-7; D gene uncertain. The CDR3 runs 12 residues. V lost 2 bases, J lost 9 bases, and 11 bases lay in between. Germline V gene lookup returns CDR1 MNHNS and CDR2 SASEGT. The CDR3 region has the DNA TGTGCCAGCAGTGAATTGGGAATGGGGCAGTACTTC. Translated, it gives CASSELGMGQYF.

This clonotype was found a few times. V is TRBV7-3 and J is TRBJ2-1, with 10 bases matching TRBD2. J was trimmed by 8 bases and V by 5 bases; bases with no gene match: 9. The V gene's germline CDR1 is SGHTA and CDR2 FQGTGA. The CDR3 runs to 15 residues. CDR3 coding DNA: TGTGCCAGCAGCGAAACTAGCGGGATGTACGATGAGCAGTTCTTC. Its translation: CASSETSGMYDEQFF.

V usage is TRBV12-3 or TRBV12-4 and J usage is TRBJ2-1; tentatively, D is TRBD2 (5 bases). Trimming pared 4 bases from V and 8 bases from J, leaving 15 bases between. This CDR3 has 14 amino acids. CDR3 coding DNA: TGTGCCAGCAGTTACACGCCCTCGGAGGATGAGCAGTTCTTC. Translating gives CASSYTPSEDEQFF.